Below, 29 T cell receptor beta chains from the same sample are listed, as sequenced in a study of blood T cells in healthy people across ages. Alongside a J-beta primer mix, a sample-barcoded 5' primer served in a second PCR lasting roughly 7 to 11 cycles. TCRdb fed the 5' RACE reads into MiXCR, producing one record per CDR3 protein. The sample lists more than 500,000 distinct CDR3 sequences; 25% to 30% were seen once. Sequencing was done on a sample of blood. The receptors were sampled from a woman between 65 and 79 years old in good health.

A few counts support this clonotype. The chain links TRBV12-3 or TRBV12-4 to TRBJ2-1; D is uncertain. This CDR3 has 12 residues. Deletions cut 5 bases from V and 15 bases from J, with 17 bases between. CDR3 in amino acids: CASSPTWRMGFF. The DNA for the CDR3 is TGTGCCAGCAGTCCCACTTGGCGGATGGGGTTCTTC.

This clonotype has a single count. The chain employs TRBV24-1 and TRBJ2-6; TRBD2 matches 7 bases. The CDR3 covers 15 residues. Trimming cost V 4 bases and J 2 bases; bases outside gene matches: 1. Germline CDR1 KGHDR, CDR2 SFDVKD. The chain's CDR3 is CATSEGGTGANVLTF. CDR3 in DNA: TGTGCCACCAGTGAGGGAGGGACTGGGGCCAACGTCCTGACTTTC.

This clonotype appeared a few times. DNA of the CDR3: TGTGCCAGCACCCTCAACCGACTAGGAAGCACAGATACGCAGTATTTT. This codes for CASTLNRLGSTDTQYF. This chain joins TRBV3-1 and TRBJ2-3, with a tentative D call TRBD2 (6 bases). This CDR3 has 16 residues. The germline V gene encodes CDR1 LGHDT and CDR2 YNNKEL (reference sequence). The V end was cut by 7 bases, the J end by 0 bases, with 17 bases between.

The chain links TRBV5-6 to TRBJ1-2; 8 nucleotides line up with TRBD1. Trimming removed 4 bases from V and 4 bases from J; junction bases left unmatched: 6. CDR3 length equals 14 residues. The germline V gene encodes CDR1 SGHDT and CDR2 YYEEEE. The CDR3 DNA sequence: TGTGCCAGCAGCCCCCGGACAGGGCTCTATGGCTACACCTTC. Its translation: CASSPRTGLYGYTF. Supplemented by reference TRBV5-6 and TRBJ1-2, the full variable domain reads DAGVTQSPTHLIKTRGQQVTLRCSPKSGHDTVSWYQQALGQGPQFIFQYYEEEERQRGNFPDRFSGHQFPNYSSELNVNALLLGDSALYLCASSPRTGLYGYTFGSGTRLTVV.

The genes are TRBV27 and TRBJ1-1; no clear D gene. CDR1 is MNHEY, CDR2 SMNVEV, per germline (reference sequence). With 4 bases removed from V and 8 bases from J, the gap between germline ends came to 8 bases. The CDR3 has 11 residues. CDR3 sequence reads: CASSSPTEAFF. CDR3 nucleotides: TGTGCCAGCAGTTCCCCCACCGAAGCTTTCTTT.

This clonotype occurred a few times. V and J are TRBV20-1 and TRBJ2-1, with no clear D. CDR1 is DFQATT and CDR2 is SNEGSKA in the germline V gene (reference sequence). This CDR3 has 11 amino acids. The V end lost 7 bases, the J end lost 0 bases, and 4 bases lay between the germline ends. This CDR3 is CSVSSYNEQFF. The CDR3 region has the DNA TGCAGTGTGAGCTCCTACAATGAGCAGTTCTTC.

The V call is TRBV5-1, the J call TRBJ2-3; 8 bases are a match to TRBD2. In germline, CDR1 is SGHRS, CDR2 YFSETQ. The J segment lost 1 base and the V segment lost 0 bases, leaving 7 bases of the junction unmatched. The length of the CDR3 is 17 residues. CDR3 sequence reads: CASSLVARGGRTDTQYF. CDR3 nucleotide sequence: TGCGCCAGCAGCTTGGTGGCCCGGGGGGGCCGCACAGATACGCAGTATTTT.

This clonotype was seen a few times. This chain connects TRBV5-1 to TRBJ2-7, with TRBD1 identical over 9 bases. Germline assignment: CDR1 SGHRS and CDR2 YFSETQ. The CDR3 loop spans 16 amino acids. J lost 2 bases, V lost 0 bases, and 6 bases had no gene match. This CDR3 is CASSLGPGTGTYEQYF. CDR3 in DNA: TGCGCCAGCAGCTTGGGGCCGGGGACAGGGACCTACGAGCAGTACTTC.

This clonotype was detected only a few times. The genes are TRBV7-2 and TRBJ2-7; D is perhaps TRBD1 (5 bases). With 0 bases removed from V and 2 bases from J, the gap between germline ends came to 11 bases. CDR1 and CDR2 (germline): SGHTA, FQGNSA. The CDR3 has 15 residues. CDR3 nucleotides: TGTGCCAGCAGCTTAGCAGGGGCAGTCCCCTACGAGCAGTACTTC. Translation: CASSLAGAVPYEQYF.

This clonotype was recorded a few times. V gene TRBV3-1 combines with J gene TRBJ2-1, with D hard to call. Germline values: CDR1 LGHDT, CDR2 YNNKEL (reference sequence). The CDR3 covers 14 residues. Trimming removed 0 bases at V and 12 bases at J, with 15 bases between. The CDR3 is CASSQDIGRRRQFF. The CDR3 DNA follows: TGTGCCAGCAGCCAAGACATCGGGCGAAGGAGGCAGTTCTTC.

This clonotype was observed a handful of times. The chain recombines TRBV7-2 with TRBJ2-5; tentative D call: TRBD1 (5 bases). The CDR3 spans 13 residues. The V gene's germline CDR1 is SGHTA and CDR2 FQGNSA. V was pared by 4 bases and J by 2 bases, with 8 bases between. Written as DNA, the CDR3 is TGTGCCAGCAGCTCGGACATTCAAGAGACCCAGTACTTC. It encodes CASSSDIQETQYF.

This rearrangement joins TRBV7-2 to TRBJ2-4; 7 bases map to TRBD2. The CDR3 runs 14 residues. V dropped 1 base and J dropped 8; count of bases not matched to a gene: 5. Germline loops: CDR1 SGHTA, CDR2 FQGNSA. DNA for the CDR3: TGTGCCAGCAGCTTAGGACTAGCTGGGCACATTCAGTACTTC. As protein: CASSLGLAGHIQYF. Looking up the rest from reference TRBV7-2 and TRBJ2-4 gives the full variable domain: GAGVSQSPSNKVTEKGKDVELRCDPISGHTALYWYRQSLGQGLEFLIYFQGNSAPDKSGLPSDRFSAERTGGSVSTLTIQRTQQEDSAVYLCASSLGLAGHIQYFGAGTRLSVL.

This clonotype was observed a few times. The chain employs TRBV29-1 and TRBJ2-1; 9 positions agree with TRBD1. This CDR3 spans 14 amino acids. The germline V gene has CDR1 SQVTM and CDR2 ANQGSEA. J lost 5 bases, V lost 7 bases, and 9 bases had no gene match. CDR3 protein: CSGSGTGTNNEQFF. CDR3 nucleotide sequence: TGCAGCGGCTCCGGGACAGGGACCAACAATGAGCAGTTCTTC.

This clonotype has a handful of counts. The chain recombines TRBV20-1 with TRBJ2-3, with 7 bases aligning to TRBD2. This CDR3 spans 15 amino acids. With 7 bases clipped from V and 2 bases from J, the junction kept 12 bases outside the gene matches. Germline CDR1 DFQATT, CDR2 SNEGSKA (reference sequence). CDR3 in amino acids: CSGKSGTGFTDTQYF. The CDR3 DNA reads TGCAGTGGGAAGAGCGGGACCGGTTTCACAGATACGCAGTATTTT.

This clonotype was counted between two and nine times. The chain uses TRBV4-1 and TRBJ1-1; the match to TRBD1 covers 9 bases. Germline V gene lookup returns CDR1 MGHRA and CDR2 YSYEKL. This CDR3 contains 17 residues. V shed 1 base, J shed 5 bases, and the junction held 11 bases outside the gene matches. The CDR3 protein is CASSQGYLGQGLTEAFF. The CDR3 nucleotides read TGCGCCAGCAGCCAAGGTTATTTGGGACAGGGATTGACTGAAGCTTTCTTT.

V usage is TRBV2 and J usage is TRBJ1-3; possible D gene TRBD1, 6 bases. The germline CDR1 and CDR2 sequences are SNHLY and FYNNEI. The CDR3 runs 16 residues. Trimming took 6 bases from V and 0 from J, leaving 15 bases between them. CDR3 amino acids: CASRHQDSFSGNTIYF. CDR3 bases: TGTGCCAGCAGACATCAGGACAGCTTCTCTGGAAACACCATATATTTT. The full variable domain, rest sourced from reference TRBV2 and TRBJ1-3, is EPEVTQTPSHQVTQMGQEVILRCVPISNHLYFYWYRQILGQKVEFLVSFYNNEISEKSEIFDDQFSVERPDGSNFTLKIRSTKLEDSAMYFCASRHQDSFSGNTIYFGEGSWLTVV.

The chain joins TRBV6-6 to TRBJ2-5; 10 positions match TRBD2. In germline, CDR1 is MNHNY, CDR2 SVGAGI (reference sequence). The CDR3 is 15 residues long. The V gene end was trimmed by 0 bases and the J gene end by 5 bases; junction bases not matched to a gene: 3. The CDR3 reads CASSYSSGGDETQYF. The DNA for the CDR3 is TGTGCCAGCAGTTACTCGAGCGGGGGGGATGAGACCCAGTACTTC.

Written as DNA, the CDR3 is TGTGCCAGCAGCTCTGGGAACCGGGACTGGGTGTATTTT. Translated: CASSSGNRDWVYF. V is TRBV7-2 and J is TRBJ2-3; a weak D match, TRBD2 (6 bases). V gave up 4 bases and J gave up 14 bases, with 19 bases separating them. Germline CDR1 SGHTA, CDR2 FQGNSA. There are 13 residues in the CDR3.

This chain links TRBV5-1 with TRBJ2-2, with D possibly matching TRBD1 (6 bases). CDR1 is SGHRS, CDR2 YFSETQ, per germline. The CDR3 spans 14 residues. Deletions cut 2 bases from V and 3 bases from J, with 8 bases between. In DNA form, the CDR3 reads TGCGCCAGCAGCTTTTCAGGGGACACCGGGGAGCTGTTTTTT. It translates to CASSFSGDTGELFF.

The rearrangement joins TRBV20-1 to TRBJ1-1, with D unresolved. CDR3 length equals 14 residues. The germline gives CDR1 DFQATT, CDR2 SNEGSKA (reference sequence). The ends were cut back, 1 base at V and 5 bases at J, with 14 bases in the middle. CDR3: CSARGGPLGTEAFF. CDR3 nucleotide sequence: TGCAGTGCTAGAGGAGGCCCGTTGGGGACTGAAGCTTTCTTT.

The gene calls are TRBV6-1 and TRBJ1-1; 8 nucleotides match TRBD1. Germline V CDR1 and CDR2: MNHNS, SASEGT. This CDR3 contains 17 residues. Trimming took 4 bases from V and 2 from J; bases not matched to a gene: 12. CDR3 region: CASSGVGQGGPNTEAFF. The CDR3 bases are TGTGCCAGCAGTGGAGTAGGACAGGGAGGGCCCAACACTGAAGCTTTCTTT.

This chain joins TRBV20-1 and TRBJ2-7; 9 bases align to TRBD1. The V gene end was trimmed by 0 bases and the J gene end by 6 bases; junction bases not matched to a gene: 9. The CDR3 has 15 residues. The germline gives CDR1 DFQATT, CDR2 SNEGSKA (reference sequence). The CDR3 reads CSARDQRTGDGEQYF. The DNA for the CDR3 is TGCAGTGCTAGAGATCAGCGGACAGGGGATGGCGAGCAGTACTTC.

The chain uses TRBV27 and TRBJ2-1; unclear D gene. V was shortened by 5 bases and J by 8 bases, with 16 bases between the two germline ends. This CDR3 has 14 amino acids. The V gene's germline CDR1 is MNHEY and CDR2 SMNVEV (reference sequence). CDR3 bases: TGTGCCAGCAGTCGCCCTCTAAGAGGCGATGAGCAGTTCTTC. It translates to CASSRPLRGDEQFF.

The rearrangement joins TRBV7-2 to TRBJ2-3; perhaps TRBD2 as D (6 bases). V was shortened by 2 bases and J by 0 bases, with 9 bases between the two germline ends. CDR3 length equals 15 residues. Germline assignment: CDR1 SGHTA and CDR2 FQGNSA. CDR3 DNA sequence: TGTGCCAGCAGCTTAAGCGGGTCTAGCACAGATACGCAGTATTTT. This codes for CASSLSGSSTDTQYF.

The CDR3 nucleotides read TGCAGCGTTGGCCAGGGGAGCTATGGCTACACCTTC. This codes for CSVGQGSYGYTF. The chain joins TRBV29-1 to TRBJ1-2; a weak D match, TRBD1 (6 bases). Trimming cost V 4 bases and J 4 bases, with 10 bases left between them. The CDR3 loop spans 12 amino acids. CDR1 and CDR2 from the germline V gene are SQVTM and ANQGSEA.

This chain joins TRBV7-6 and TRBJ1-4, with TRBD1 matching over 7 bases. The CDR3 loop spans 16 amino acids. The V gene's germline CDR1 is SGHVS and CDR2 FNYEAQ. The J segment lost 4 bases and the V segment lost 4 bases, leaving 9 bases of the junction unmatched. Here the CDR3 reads CASSSNPGQNNEKLFF. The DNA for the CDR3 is TGTGCCAGCAGCTCCAACCCGGGACAGAATAATGAAAAACTGTTTTTT.

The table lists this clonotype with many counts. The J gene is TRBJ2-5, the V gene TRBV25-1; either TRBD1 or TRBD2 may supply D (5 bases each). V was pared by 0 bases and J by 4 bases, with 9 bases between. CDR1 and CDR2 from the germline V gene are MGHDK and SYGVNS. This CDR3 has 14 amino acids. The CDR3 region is CASSEYQGRETQYF. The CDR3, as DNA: TGTGCCAGCAGTGAATATCAGGGACGAGAGACCCAGTACTTC.

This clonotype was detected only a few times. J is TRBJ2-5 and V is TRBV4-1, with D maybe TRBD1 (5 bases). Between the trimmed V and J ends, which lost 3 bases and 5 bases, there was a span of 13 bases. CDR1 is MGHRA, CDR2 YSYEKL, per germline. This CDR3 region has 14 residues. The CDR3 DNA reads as TGCGCCAGCAGCCAGATACAGGATGGCGAGACCCAGTACTTC. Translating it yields CASSQIQDGETQYF.

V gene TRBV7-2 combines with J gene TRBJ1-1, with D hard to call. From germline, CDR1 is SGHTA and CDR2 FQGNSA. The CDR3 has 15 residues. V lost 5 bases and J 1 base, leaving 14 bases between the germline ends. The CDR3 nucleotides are TGTGCCAGCAGCCTTGTGGCAGAACAGAACACTGAAGCTTTCTTT. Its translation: CASSLVAEQNTEAFF.